This T cell receptor beta chain was obtained from a study of PD-L1 blockade in urothelial cancer (TCRdb year 2017). In terms of the full investigation: All patients started therapy in the mid-2010s and received atezolizumab 1,200 mg intravenously every 3 weeks. About nine tenths of the roughly 29 patients were identified as males with urothelial cancer of bladder origin, and a prior smoking history was reported by 18 of 29 patients. An ECOG performance status of 0 or 1 was recorded for the patients, and 0 to 3 prior chemotherapy regimens had been received by the patients. Blood samples were analyzed 3 weeks after the start of treatment (second dose) and 6 weeks after the start of treatment. Blood samples gave median yields of about 150,000 T cells and around 88,000 unique TCRs, along with a median clonality of 0.080. An exploratory multi-omic analysis was conducted of the somatic, immune and clinical correlates of response to PD-L1 blockade with atezolizumab in urothelial cancer. Pretreatment tumor samples, along with matched peripheral blood serially collected before and after atezolizumab treatment, were subjected to TCR sequencing. Progression-free survival longer than 6 months counted as durable clinical benefit, and TCR features were additionally tested against both progression-free and overall survival. In the same patients, pretreatment tumors underwent whole exome sequencing and RNA sequencing in addition to TCR sequencing. About 10 patients reached durable clinical benefit, while 15 to 20 patients did not. Over 28 patients had pretreatment blood TCR-seq, some 25 had at least one posttreatment blood collection, and some 25 had tumor TCR-seq. Study-level results and caveats: Because of the small sample size (n of about 29) and the many exploratory analyses performed, the results are intended to be regarded as hypothesis-generating. Improved progression-free and overall survival was associated with having pretreatment peripheral blood TCR clonality below the median. Among patients with durable benefit, tumor-associated TCR clones showed greater expansion in peripheral blood 3 weeks after treatment started (n ≈ 22, p = 0.022).

The time point label for this specimen denotes: pretreatment peripheral blood. A total of under 30 patients with locally advanced or metastatic urothelial carcinoma, treated at Memorial Sloan Kettering on a trial protocol, made up the cohort. Peripheral blood mononuclear cells were collected pretreatment and during treatment, with between 1 and 8 total time points per patient. The Qiagen DNeasy Blood extraction kit was used to purify genomic DNA from total PBMCs and from tumor samples. PBMCs were collected pretreatment and during treatment, and were isolated and stored as previously described. Each PCR received spiked-in synthetic TCR analog templates so that absolute template abundance could be estimated from read counts. Using the immunoSEQ assay, TCRbeta CDR3 regions were amplified from genomic DNA with bias-controlled V and J gene primers. Sequencing of rearranged TCRbeta segments was performed at approximately 20X coverage. The original methods were these. Sequencing errors were corrected by clustering and CDR3s were annotated against IMGT to assign V, D and J genes. Downstream analyses used only productive TCRbeta rearrangements, leaving out any out-of-frame or stop-codon sequences. Clonality was computed as one minus Shannon entropy normalized by the log of the number of unique productive sequences. Clones differing between time points or between blood and tumor were identified by Fisher's exact test with Benjamini-Hochberg correction at adjusted p below 0.01. Held by TCRdb, this immuneACCESS table contains in-frame sequences only and omits some clones. Under half of the omission traces to an unresolved V gene where checked; the cause of the rest is unknown. D and trimming come from the DNA, and the V and J calls and clone size come from that table. Within this sample are nearly 35,000 clones, with over 75% of them counted one time only. 15% to 17% of the sample goes to the ten largest clones.

This clone came up once. Its antigen has not been determined. No clone much larger than this one lies a single base away; base qualities are absent. Trimming costs V 7 bases and J 3 bases, and their ends lie 13 bases apart. Taken from the germline V gene, the CDR1 and CDR2 loops are SNHLY and FYNNEI. The CDR3 has 13 amino acids, counting the end cysteine and phenylalanine. The sequence is cut down to CDR3 DNA, 39 bases in frame from base 1. The rearrangement joined TRBV2 to TRBJ2-7; a weak D assignment points to TRBD2 (6 bases agree). The TCR originated in a man in his 60s with urothelial cancer. Here the sequenced sample was PBMCs, taken around atezolizumab (anti-PD-L1) treatment. The DNA sequence follows: TGTGCCAGCACCCCGGGGGAGAACTACGAGCAGTACTTC. Its protein reads: CASTPGENYEQYF.